The following is a T cell receptor (beta chain) sequence with its context. Its antigen target is currently unknown. One base away there is no much larger clone; base qualities are not given. The CDR3 runs 13 residues from the cysteine to the phenylalanine. Only the CDR3 region is kept as DNA, spanning 39 bases read in frame from base 1. From a lookup of the germline V gene (reference sequence), CDR1 and CDR2 are LGHDT and YNNKEL. The trim is 0 bases for V and 5 bases for J, with a gap of 8 bases between the germline ends. Libraries came from RT-PCR. Sequencer: Illumina HiSeq 2500. TCRdb passed the public sequencing reads through fastp at Q25 and MiXCR, retaining productive beta sequences. One record per CDR3 amino acid sequence lists the most common genes and DNA. This sample is represented by around 570,000 distinct CDR3 sequences; 11% of them were singletons. The top ten hold approximately 11% of the sample.

The data are from a study of response to subunit inactivated influenza vaccine (dated by TCRdb to 2017 to 2018). Some background on the complete study: Deep quantitative profiling of the T cell receptor repertoire was used in the study to follow responses to a trivalent subunit inactivated influenza vaccine. Points the paper makes about the study in general: According to the authors, only a limited number of new T cells may be recruited by each seasonal influenza vaccination.

This same sample was also part of a study on T cells expressing NK-cell markers. The second study's authors report: TCR beta cDNA libraries were prepared using 5'RACE template switching, which introduced a universal primer site and unique molecular identifiers. TCR beta-chain repertoires were profiled in sorted CD3+CD56+NKG2C+, CD3+CD56+NKG2C- and CD3+CD56-NKG2C+ T-cell subsets from roughly eight donors. Among the eight sequenced donors, seven were HCMV-seropositive and one was HCMV-seronegative. To restrict sorting to alphabetaTCR-expressing T cells, an anti-gammadeltaTCR antibody was added in several experiments. In six donors, the dominant CD3+CD56+NKG2C+ clonotypes were among the top 10 CD8+ clonotypes and accounted for roughly 1.0-8% of CD8+ T cells. Those dominant clonotypes were again the most abundant among CD3+CD56-NKG2C+ cells in a handful of donors, at about 25-60.1%. It remained unclear whether the expanded NKG2C-expressing T cell clones were specific for HCMV antigens. All eight donors whose samples were sequenced were randomly selected healthy volunteers, three of them men and five women. A commercial ELISA kit detecting HCMV-specific IgG in serum was used to determine HCMV serostatus. Peripheral blood mononuclear cells were isolated from blood by Ficoll density gradient centrifugation. For five or six donors, unsorted PBMC were also used to sequence bulk peripheral blood T-cell repertoires. cDNA synthesis was primed from the TCR beta constant segment and was followed by two successive PCR amplification steps. Sequencing of the libraries produced 2 x 150 bp reads on Illumina HiSeq 2000/2500, MiSeq or NextSeq. Reads were demultiplexed and grouped by UMI with MIGEC, and clonotypes were assembled and quantified with MiTCR. To exclude erroneous sequences, any TCR cDNA sequence not supported by at least two reads was discarded. The tcR package was used for downstream repertoire analysis, and clonotypes were matched across fractions by CDR3 nucleotide sequence plus V segment. VDJmatch was used to annotate antigen specificity against VDJdb, with one amino acid substitution in CDR3 permitted.

Here the sequenced sample was PBMCs from blood, taken on the day of vaccination. This TCR was sampled from a middle-aged man who received an inactivated influenza vaccine. Donor details come from another sample of the same person, matched by shared clones. This chain is built from TRBV3-1 and TRBJ2-7; too little of a D gene remains to name it. The DNA sequence is as follows: TGTGCCAGCAGCCAAGATCGAGAACACGAGCAGTACTTC. The encoded protein is CASSQDREHEQYF.